The clone carrying this T cell receptor (beta chain) was detected only once. Clones were read by immunoSEQ multiplex PCR, and TCRdb kept only the in-frame ones, dropping some. The sample gives tens of thousands of clones, 80% to 95% of which show up once; roughly 2.1% is in the top ten. This sample was taken from a study of T cell changes during pregnancy in multiple sclerosis. Germline-derived CDR1 and CDR2 are SGHKS and YYEKEE (reference sequence). The CDR3 contains 14 residues. Trimming took off 1 base at V and 2 bases at J, with 7 bases between the two ends. The clonotype was recovered from a female donor in good health, enrolled as a control in a pregnancy study. The chain uses TRBV5-5 and TRBJ2-1, with D unresolved. The source material was peripheral blood, sampled in the third trimester of pregnancy. CDR3 nucleotides: TGTGCCAGCAGCTTGTTTATCCCCTACAATGAGCAGTTCTTC. Translated: CASSLFIPYNEQFF.